The T cell receptor beta chain under discussion was sequenced for a study of control samples from healthy donors and cancer patients. Trimming took 3 bases from V and 5 from J, leaving 9 bases between them. Germline CDR1 and CDR2: LGHDT and YNNKEL (reference sequence). The CDR3 is made up of 13 amino acids. Using immunoSEQ multiplex PCR, the repertoire was profiled, and TCRdb retains in-frame clones only, with some absent. The table lists more than 90,000 clones, approximately 90% of them singletons. The origin of this receptor is a man aged 25-45 years in good health. V and J are TRBV3-1 (or the pseudogene TRBV3-2) and TRBJ2-3; perhaps D is TRBD1 or TRBD2 (5 bases each). The sequenced sample was blood. DNA of the CDR3: TGTGCCAGCAGCCATTTTGGGGGAGATACGCAGTATTTT. As protein: CASSHFGGDTQYF.